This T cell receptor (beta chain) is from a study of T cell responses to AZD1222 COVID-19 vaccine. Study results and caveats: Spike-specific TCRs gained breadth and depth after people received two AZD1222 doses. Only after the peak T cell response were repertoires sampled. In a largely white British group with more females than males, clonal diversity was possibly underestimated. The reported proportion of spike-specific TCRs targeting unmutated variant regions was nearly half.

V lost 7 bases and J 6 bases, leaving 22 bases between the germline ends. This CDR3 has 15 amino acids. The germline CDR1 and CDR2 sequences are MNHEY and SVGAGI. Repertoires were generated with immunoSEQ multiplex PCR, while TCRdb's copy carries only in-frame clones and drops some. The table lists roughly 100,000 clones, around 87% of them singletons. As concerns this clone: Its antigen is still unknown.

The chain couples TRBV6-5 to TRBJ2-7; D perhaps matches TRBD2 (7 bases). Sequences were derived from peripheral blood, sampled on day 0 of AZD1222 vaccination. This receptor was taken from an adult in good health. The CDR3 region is CASTWGGEIGSEQYF. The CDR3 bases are TGTGCCAGCACCTGGGGGGGCGAAATCGGGAGCGAGCAGTACTTC.